The clone carrying this T cell receptor (beta chain) was detected many times. As yet, its antigen is unknown. The data are from a study of shared clonotypes between healthy human individuals. Donors were healthy HIV-negative adults without recent acute infections or vaccinations. Study outcomes and limitations: The sampled material consisted only of blood, and tissue repertoires are likely to differ. The represented genetic and exposure-history diversity was limited by the small number of donors.

V shed 0 bases and J shed 0 bases, with 8 bases lying between them. Per germline, CDR1 SGHTA and CDR2 FQGNSA. This CDR3 has 15 amino acids. In the study's own analysis: Filtering differed for immunoSEQ, which gave only junction sequences without quality scores. Using immunoSEQ multiplex PCR, the repertoire was profiled, and TCRdb retains in-frame clones only, with some absent. The V and J calls and clone size are taken from that table; D and trimming were inferred from the DNA. The data show nearly 500,000 clones, around 80% seen once. The TCR was taken from a woman aged 40 to 55 in good health. Some clones in this sample may be carry-over from other donors' samples. The rearrangement links TRBV7-2 to TRBJ1-1; D is undetermined. The sequenced sample was PBMCs. The CDR3 sequence: CASSLARGMNTEAFF. The CDR3 DNA reads as TGTGCCAGCAGCTTAGCGCGAGGGATGAACACTGAAGCTTTCTTT.